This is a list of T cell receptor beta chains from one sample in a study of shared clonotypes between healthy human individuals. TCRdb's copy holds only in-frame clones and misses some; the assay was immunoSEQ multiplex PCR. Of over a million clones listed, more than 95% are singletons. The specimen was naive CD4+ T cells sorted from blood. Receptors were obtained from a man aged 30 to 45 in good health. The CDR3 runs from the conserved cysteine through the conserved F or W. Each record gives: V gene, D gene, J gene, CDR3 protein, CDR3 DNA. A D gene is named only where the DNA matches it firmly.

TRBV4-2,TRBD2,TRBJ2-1,CASSQESGRVHEQFF,TGTGCCAGCAGCCAAGAGAGCGGGAGGGTCCATGAGCAGTTCTTC
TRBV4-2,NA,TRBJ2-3,CASSKLVSDTQYF,TGTGCCAGCAGCAAACTAGTTTCAGATACGCAGTATTTT
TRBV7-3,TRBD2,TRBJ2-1,CASSSTSGSIYSYNEQFF,TGTGCCAGCAGCTCGACTAGCGGGAGCATCTACTCCTACAATGAGCAGTTCTTC
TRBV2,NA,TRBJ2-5,CASTSLEGQETQYF,TGTGCCAGCACTTCCTTGGAGGGACAAGAGACCCAGTACTTC
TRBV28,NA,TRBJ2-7,CASSLVRYEQYF,TGTGCCAGCAGTTTAGTTCGCTACGAGCAGTACTTC
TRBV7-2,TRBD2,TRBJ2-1,CASRGEAGNNEQFF,TGTGCCAGCAGGGGGGAAGCGGGAAACAATGAGCAGTTCTTC
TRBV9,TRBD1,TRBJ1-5,CASSVTGTVGQPQHF,TGTGCCAGCAGCGTTACCGGGACAGTGGGTCAGCCCCAGCATTTT
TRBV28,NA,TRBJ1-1,CASSSETGENTEAFF,TGTGCCAGCAGTTCCGAGACAGGAGAGAACACTGAAGCTTTCTTT
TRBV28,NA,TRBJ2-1,CASSLYRDSSSRGEQFF,TGTGCCAGCAGTCTCTACCGGGACTCCTCCTCCAGGGGCGAGCAGTTCTTC
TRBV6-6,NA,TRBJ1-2,CASSYWATDGYTF,TGTGCCAGCAGTTACTGGGCTACGGATGGCTACACCTTC
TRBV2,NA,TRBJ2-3,CASNRAGLMGRYF,TGTGCCAGTAACAGGGCGGGGTTAATGGGGAGGTATTTT
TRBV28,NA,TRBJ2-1,CASLGLRSSYNEQFF,TGTGCCAGTCTCGGCCTGAGAAGCTCCTACAATGAGCAGTTCTTC
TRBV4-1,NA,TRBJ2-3,CASSQVVPSTDTQYF,TGCGCCAGCAGCCAGGTTGTACCCAGCACAGATACGCAGTATTTT
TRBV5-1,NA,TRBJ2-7,CASSLEAGNYEQYF,TGCGCCAGCAGCTTGGAGGCAGGGAACTACGAGCAGTACTTC
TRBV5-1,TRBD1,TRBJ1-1,CASSLQGAGNTEAFF,TGCGCCAGCAGCTTACAGGGGGCGGGAAACACTGAAGCTTTCTTT